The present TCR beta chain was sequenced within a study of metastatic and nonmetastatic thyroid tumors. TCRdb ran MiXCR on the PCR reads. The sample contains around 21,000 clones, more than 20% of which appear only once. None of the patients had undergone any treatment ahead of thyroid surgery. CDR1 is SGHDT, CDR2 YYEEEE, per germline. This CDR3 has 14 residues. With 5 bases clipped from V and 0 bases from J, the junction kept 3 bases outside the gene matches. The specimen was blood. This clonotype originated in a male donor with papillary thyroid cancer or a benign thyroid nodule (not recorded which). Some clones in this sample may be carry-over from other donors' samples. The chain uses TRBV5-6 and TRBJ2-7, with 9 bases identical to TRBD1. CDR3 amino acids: CASRRTGASYEQYF. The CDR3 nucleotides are TGTGCCAGCAGGCGGACAGGGGCCTCCTACGAGCAGTACTTC.